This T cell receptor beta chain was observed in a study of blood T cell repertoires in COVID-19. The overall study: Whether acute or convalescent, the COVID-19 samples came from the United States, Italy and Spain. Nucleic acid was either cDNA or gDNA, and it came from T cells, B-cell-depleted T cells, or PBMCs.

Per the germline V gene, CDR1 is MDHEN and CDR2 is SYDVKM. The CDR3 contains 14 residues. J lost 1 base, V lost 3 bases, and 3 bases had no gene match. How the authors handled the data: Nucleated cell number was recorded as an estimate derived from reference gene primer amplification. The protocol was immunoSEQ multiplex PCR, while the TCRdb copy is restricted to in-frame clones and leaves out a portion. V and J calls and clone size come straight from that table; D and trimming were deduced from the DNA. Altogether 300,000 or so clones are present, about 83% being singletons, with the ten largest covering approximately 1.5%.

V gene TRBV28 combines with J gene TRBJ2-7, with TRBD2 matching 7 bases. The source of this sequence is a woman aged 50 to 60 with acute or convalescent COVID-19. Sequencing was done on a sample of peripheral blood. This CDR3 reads CASSLVGGSYEQYF. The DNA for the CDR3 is TGTGCCAGCAGTTTGGTCGGGGGGTCCTACGAGCAGTACTTC.